A single sample gave rise to the 21 T cell receptor beta chains below, sequenced in a study of T-cell reconstitution after alpha-beta-depleted transplantation in children. Unique molecular identifiers were incorporated into the prepared TCRbeta library. TCRdb recomputed calls from the PCR reads with MiXCR, one row per CDR3 protein. The table records tens of thousands of distinct CDR3 sequences, under 8% of them present only once. The sequences come from PBMCs, mostly from graft donor cells, collected 180 days after TCRalphabeta/CD19-depleted stem cell transplant. Receptor source: a male patient aged 10-17 years who had a stem cell transplant for acute myeloid leukemia, so the T cells may come from the graft donor.

This clonotype has a count of ten or more. The rearrangement links TRBV6-5 to TRBJ2-7; 7 nucleotides agree with TRBD1. Unmatched junction bases numbered 4, after V lost 0 bases and J lost 2 bases. The CDR3 is 15 residues long. Germline assignment: CDR1 MNHEY and CDR2 SVGAGI. Here the CDR3 DNA reads TGTGCCAGCAGTTACTCAGGGGGCCAGACCTACGAGCAGTACTTC. Translating it yields CASSYSGGQTYEQYF.

This clonotype was found many times. The chain couples TRBV27 to TRBJ2-7, with D possibly TRBD2 on 6 matching bases. The CDR3 consists of 19 residues. Between the trimmed V and J ends, which lost 4 bases and 0 bases, there was a span of 25 bases. CDR1 and CDR2 (germline): MNHEY, SMNVEV (reference sequence). DNA for the CDR3: TGTGCCAGCAGTTGTAGGCGGGAATCTCGGGACTGCAGCTCCTACGAGCAGTACTTC. Its protein product is CASSCRRESRDCSSYEQYF.

V is TRBV20-1 and J is TRBJ2-2, with TRBD1 identical over 9 bases. Germline lookup yields CDR1 DFQATT and CDR2 SNEGSKA (reference sequence). The CDR3 extends over 17 amino acids. V shed 1 base and J 4 bases; nucleotides not matched to a gene: 10. The chain's CDR3 is CSARGGKQGAPTGELFF. CDR3 sequence (DNA): TGCAGTGCTAGAGGGGGGAAACAGGGGGCGCCCACCGGGGAGCTGTTTTTT.

This clonotype was seen at least ten times. The rearrangement uses TRBV20-1 and TRBJ1-5; 7 bases match TRBD1. Losses at the gene ends were 0 bases for V and 5 bases for J; bases not matched to a gene: 13. This CDR3 region has 17 residues. Germline values: CDR1 DFQATT, CDR2 SNEGSKA (reference sequence). The CDR3 DNA follows: TGCAGTGCTAGAGAGCCTAGGGGGACAGCCTTCGATCAGCCCCAGCATTTT. This codes for CSAREPRGTAFDQPQHF.

Relative to its sample, this clonotype is medium-sized. V and J are TRBV5-1 and TRBJ2-7; 7 nucleotides match TRBD2. Germline CDR1 reads SGHRS; CDR2 reads YFSETQ. The CDR3 covers 15 residues. The V gene end was trimmed by 4 bases and the J gene end by 3 bases; junction bases not matched to a gene: 10. The CDR3 loop is CASSQGRTSGYEQYF. DNA for the CDR3: TGCGCCAGCAGCCAGGGCCGGACTAGTGGCTACGAGCAGTACTTC.

This clonotype was recorded at least ten times. The V gene is TRBV5-5, the J gene TRBJ2-3, with TRBD2 matching over 12 bases. Germline V CDR1 and CDR2: SGHKS, YYEKEE (reference sequence). This CDR3 comprises 16 residues. V shed 4 bases, J shed 2 bases, and the junction held 5 bases outside the gene matches. The CDR3 nucleotides are TGTGCCAGCAGCCCAGGGACTAGCGGGTTCACAGATACGCAGTATTTT. This sequence encodes CASSPGTSGFTDTQYF. Full variable domain (rest looked up from reference TRBV5-5 and TRBJ2-3): DAGVTQSPTHLIKTRGQQVTLRCSPISGHKSVSWYQQVLGQGPQFIFQYYEKEERGRGNFPDRFSARQFPNYSSELNVNALLLGDSALYLCASSPGTSGFTDTQYFGPGTRLTVL.

This clonotype was observed at least ten times. The rearrangement joins TRBV12-3 or TRBV12-4 to TRBJ2-1; D might be TRBD2 (6 bases). The CDR3 is 16 amino acids. Trimming left V 3 bases short and J 10 bases short, with 22 bases between. The DNA of the CDR3 is TGTGCCAGCAGTTTCGTGGGCGGGATCTCCATAGGGGAGCAGTTCTTC. Translating it yields CASSFVGGISIGEQFF.

This clonotype was recorded at least ten times. The chain has TRBV6-5 and TRBJ1-2; 9 bases line up with TRBD1. CDR3 length equals 17 residues. V was clipped by 6 bases and J by 5 bases; unmatched bases: 16. Germline loops: CDR1 MNHEY, CDR2 SVGAGI. As DNA, the CDR3 is TGTGCCAGCAGCCCATTGACCGGGACAGGGAAGAGATATGGCTACACCTTC. Its protein product is CASSPLTGTGKRYGYTF.

This clonotype was counted ten times or more. The chain employs TRBV24-1 and TRBJ2-1, with 9 bases lining up with TRBD1. The germline gives CDR1 KGHDR, CDR2 SFDVKD. Germline trimming cut 5 bases from V and 10 bases from J; bases unmatched to any gene: 11. The CDR3 sequence is 15 residues long. CDR3 sequence (DNA): TGTGCCACCAGTGCCCGGGACAGGGCCACTGGGGAGCAGTTCTTC. The encoded protein is CATSARDRATGEQFF.

This clonotype came up many times. V gene TRBV4-3 combines with J gene TRBJ2-7; D is undetermined. V lost 6 bases and J 3 bases, leaving 12 bases between the germline ends. Germline V gene sequence: CDR1 LGHNA, CDR2 YSLEER. The CDR3 runs to 13 residues. The CDR3 DNA reads TGCGCCAGCAGTCCCGTCCACGGCTACGAGCAGTACTTC. This translates into CASSPVHGYEQYF.

This clonotype was detected ten times or more. The chain links TRBV5-4 to TRBJ2-2; either TRBD1 or TRBD2 may fit D (6 bases each). The CDR3 length is 20 residues. V lost 0 bases to trimming and J lost 0 bases, with 21 bases between them. Germline CDR1 reads SGHNT; CDR2 reads YYREEE (reference sequence). CDR3 in amino acids: CASSLVLGQGWDSNTGELFF. CDR3 in DNA: TGTGCCAGCAGCTTGGTATTAGGCCAGGGGTGGGACTCGAACACCGGGGAGCTGTTTTTT. Using reference TRBV5-4 and TRBJ2-2 for the parts outside the CDR3, the full variable domain is ETGVTQSPTHLIKTRGQQVTLRCSSQSGHNTVSWYQQALGQGPQFIFQYYREEENGRGNFPPRFSGLQFPNYSSELNVNALELDDSALYLCASSLVLGQGWDSNTGELFFGEGSRLTVL.

This clonotype was seen ten or more times. This chain joins TRBV29-1 and TRBJ1-1; tentatively, D is TRBD1 (5 bases). This CDR3 spans 15 amino acids. V lost 0 bases to trimming and J lost 0 bases, with 11 bases between them. CDR1 and CDR2 (germline): SQVTM, ANQGSEA. The CDR3 reads CSVEERQGMNTEAFF. The CDR3 DNA follows: TGCAGCGTTGAAGAGAGGCAGGGAATGAACACTGAAGCTTTCTTT.

This clonotype was counted ten times or more. This chain joins TRBV20-1 and TRBJ2-3; D may be TRBD2 (6 bases). The germline V gene has CDR1 DFQATT and CDR2 SNEGSKA (reference sequence). Trimming shortened V by 2 bases and J by 4 bases, and 10 bases separated the two germline ends. The CDR3 extends over 13 amino acids. For the CDR3, the DNA is TGCAGTGCTAGATCTCGGGGGTCAGATACGCAGTATTTT. It translates to CSARSRGSDTQYF.

This clonotype was recorded many times. The chain joins TRBV6-5 to TRBJ2-3; 7 nucleotides line up with TRBD2. The CDR3 loop spans 16 amino acids. V lost 0 bases and J lost 6; bases outside the gene matches: 9. The V gene's germline CDR1 is MNHEY and CDR2 SVGAGI. As DNA, the CDR3 is TGTGCCAGCAGTTACTCTGGCGGGAGTGCTCCGGATACGCAGTATTTT. Its translation: CASSYSGGSAPDTQYF.

This clonotype has ten or more counts. CDR3 nucleotides: TGTGCCAGCAGTAGACGGGAGTCCTACGAGCAGTACTTC. Its translation: CASSRRESYEQYF. The gene calls are TRBV27 and TRBJ2-7; D possibly corresponds to TRBD2 (6 bases). The CDR3 has 13 amino acids. The V and J ends lost 5 bases and 1 base respectively, with 9 bases between them. Germline lookup yields CDR1 MNHEY and CDR2 SMNVEV (reference sequence).

This clonotype was observed at least ten times. The chain uses TRBV3-1 and TRBJ2-3; the match to TRBD2 covers 7 bases. Looked up from germline, CDR1 is LGHDT and CDR2 is YNNKEL (reference sequence). Trimming removed 1 base from V and 6 bases from J; junction bases left unmatched: 7. The CDR3 covers 15 residues. The CDR3 nucleotides are TGTGCCAGCAGCCAAGGCGGGAGCCCTTCTGATACGCAGTATTTT. Amino acid sequence: CASSQGGSPSDTQYF.

This clonotype was detected ten times or more. V and J are TRBV19 and TRBJ2-5, with TRBD2 identical over 8 bases. The CDR3 has 15 residues. Germline V lookup: CDR1 LNHDA, CDR2 SQIVND (reference sequence). The junction had 10 bases not matched to a gene; V was cut back by 6 bases and J by 4 bases. DNA of the CDR3: TGTGCCAGTAGCGAAGTAGCGGGAAACCCAGAGACCCAGTACTTC. Amino acids: CASSEVAGNPETQYF. Full variable domain (outside the CDR3, taken from reference TRBV19 and TRBJ2-5): DGGITQSPKYLFRKEGQNVTLSCEQNLNHDAMYWYRQDPGQGLRLIYYSQIVNDFQKGDIAEGYSVSREKKESFPLTVTSAQKNPTAFYLCASSEVAGNPETQYFGPGTRLLVL.

This clonotype was seen ten or more times. V gene TRBV3-1 combines with J gene TRBJ2-3; D is unresolved. Germline V gives CDR1 LGHDT, CDR2 YNNKEL (reference sequence). This CDR3 is built from 13 residues. V lost 8 bases and J 0 bases, leaving 9 bases between the germline ends. The CDR3 coding sequence is TGTGCCAGCCAAGTCAGTAGCACAGATACGCAGTATTTT. Translated: CASQVSSTDTQYF.

By share, this clonotype counts as medium-sized. The chain recombines TRBV28 with TRBJ1-5, with 11 bases identical to TRBD1. V lost 3 bases to trimming and J lost 7 bases; unmatched junction nucleotides: 5. Germline V gene lookup returns CDR1 MDHEN and CDR2 SYDVKM. The CDR3 extends over 15 amino acids. The CDR3 nucleotides read TGTGCCAGCAGTTTCGGACAGGGGGCTATCCAGCCCCAGCATTTT. This translates into CASSFGQGAIQPQHF.

This clonotype is categorized as medium-sized. V usage is TRBV4-3 and J usage is TRBJ1-1; D is unresolved. This CDR3 is 15 amino acids long. Trimming stripped 0 bases from V and 3 bases from J, with 11 bases between. CDR1 is LGHNA and CDR2 is YSLEER in the germline V gene. The CDR3 coding sequence is TGCGCCAGCAGCCAAGATCTTAGGCGGTACACTGAAGCTTTCTTT. It codes for CASSQDLRRYTEAFF.

This clonotype was seen ten or more times. V is TRBV24-1 and J is TRBJ1-1, with D possibly matching TRBD1 (6 bases). Germline assignment: CDR1 KGHDR and CDR2 SFDVKD. Trimming left V 9 bases short and J 3 bases short, with 16 bases between. The CDR3 loop spans 14 amino acids. The DNA of the CDR3 is TGTGCCACCCCGCGTGCAGGGGCTTACACTGAAGCTTTCTTT. Its translation is CATPRAGAYTEAFF.